The 2 T cell receptor beta chains reported below all come from one sample, sequenced in a study of tumor-infiltrating lymphocytes in primary liver carcinoma. Blood RNA came from unsorted whole blood; germline DNA was also extracted. TCR beta cDNA came from roughly 0.45 ug total RNA, primed with a constant-region primer. Nested multiplex PCR, run for three rounds with slightly modified ARM-PCR, yielded TCR beta libraries. The two initial PCR rounds, nine to eleven cycles each, used TRBV1-TRBV30 forward and C-beta reverse primers. TCRdb itself ran the multiplex PCR reads through MiXCR, one entry per CDR3 protein. The sample includes some 320,000 distinct CDR3 sequences, 55% to 65% of them seen just once. What was sequenced was peripheral blood. All receptors come from a middle-aged man with primary liver carcinoma and hepatitis B virus infection.

This clonotype occurred many times. The chain combines TRBV4-1 with TRBJ1-2; perhaps TRBD1 as D (6 bases). Trimming cost V 2 bases and J 2 bases, with 9 bases left between them. Germline CDR1 and CDR2: MGHRA and YSYEKL. The CDR3 is 14 amino acids. CDR3 DNA sequence: TGCGCCAGCAGCCAACCGACAGGAAACTATGGCTACACCTTC. Amino acids: CASSQPTGNYGYTF.

This clonotype was found many times. J is TRBJ2-3 and V is TRBV29-1, with 9 bases identical to TRBD1. J was trimmed by 4 bases and V by 6 bases; bases with no gene match: 8. Per the germline V gene, CDR1 is SQVTM and CDR2 is ANQGSEA. This CDR3 has 14 residues. In nucleotides, the CDR3 is TGCAGCGTCCTAACAGGGGGCTGGGCAGATACGCAGTATTTT. It encodes CSVLTGGWADTQYF.